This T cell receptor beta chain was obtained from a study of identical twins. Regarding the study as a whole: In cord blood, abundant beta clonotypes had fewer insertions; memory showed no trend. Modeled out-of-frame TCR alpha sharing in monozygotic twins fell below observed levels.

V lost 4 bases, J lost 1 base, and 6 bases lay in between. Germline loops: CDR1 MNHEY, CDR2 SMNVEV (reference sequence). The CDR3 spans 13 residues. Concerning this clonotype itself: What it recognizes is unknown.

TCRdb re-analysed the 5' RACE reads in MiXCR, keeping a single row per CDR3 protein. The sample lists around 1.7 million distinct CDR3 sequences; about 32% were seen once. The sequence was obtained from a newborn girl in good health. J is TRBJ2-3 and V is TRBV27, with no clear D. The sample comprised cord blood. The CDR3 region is CASSSYGTDTQYF. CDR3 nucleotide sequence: TGTGCCAGCAGTTCCTACGGCACAGATACGCAGTATTTT.